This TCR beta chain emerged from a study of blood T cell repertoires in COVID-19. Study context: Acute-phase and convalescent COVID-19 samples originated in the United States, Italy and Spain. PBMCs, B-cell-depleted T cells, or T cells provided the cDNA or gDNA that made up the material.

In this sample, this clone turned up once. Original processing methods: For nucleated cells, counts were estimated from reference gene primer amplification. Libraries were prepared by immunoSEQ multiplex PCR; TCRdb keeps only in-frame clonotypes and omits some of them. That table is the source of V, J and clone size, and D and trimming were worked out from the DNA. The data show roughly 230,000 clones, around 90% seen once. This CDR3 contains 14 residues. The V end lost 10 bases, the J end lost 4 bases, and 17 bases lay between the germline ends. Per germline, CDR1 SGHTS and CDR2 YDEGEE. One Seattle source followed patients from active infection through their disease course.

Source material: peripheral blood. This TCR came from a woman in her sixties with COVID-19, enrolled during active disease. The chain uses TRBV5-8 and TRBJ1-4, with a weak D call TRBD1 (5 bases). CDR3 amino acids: CAAKKGVVNEKLFF. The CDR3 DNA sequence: TGTGCCGCTAAGAAAGGGGTGGTTAATGAAAAACTGTTTTTT.